One and the same sample provided the 26 T cell receptor beta chains below, sequenced in a study of sequential checkpoint blockade in melanoma. The sample's treatment: randomized to nivolumab then ipilimumab (arm A) or the reverse (arm B). The method was immunoSEQ multiplex PCR; TCRdb's version includes in-frame clones alone and lacks a portion of them. The sample consists of about 17,000 clones, roughly 71% of them appearing once. The sample in question was CD8+ T cells sorted from blood (inferred from file names), obtained from a patient given nivolumab and ipilimumab in sequence. The origin of the receptors is a human donor with melanoma.

The rearrangement uses TRBV27 and TRBJ2-7; tentatively, D is TRBD2 (5 bases). Germline-derived CDR1 and CDR2 are MNHEY and SMNVEV (reference sequence). There are 14 residues in the CDR3. Between the trimmed V and J ends, which lost 0 bases and 7 bases, there was a span of 13 bases. CDR3 nucleotides: TGTGCCAGCAGTTTATCGTTCGGGAAAAATGAGCAGTACTTC. Its translation is CASSLSFGKNEQYF.

The chain joins TRBV4-3 to TRBJ2-7; 9 nucleotides align to TRBD2. The germline V gene has CDR1 LGHNA and CDR2 YSLEER. V trimming: 0 bases; J trimming: 0 bases; junction bases outside the gene matches: 3. The CDR3 length is 16 residues. The CDR3, as DNA: TGCGCCAGCAGCCAAGATCGAGCGGGGGGCTCCTACGAGCAGTACTTC. Protein sequence: CASSQDRAGGSYEQYF.

This clone has only one observation. The genes are TRBV25-1 and TRBJ1-1; 10 nucleotides agree with TRBD1. Germline CDR1 MGHDK, CDR2 SYGVNS. This CDR3 is 16 amino acids long. V gave up 4 bases and J gave up 7 bases; unmatched junction bases: 12. The CDR3 is CASSGHSGQGRDEAFF. CDR3 sequence (DNA): TGTGCCAGCAGTGGCCACTCGGGACAGGGGAGGGATGAAGCTTTCTTT.

This clone was observed a few times. The rearrangement joins TRBV4-3 to TRBJ2-5; 8 nucleotides line up with TRBD1. TRBJ2-7 matches the DNA end more closely, so the J call is doubtful. Germline loops: CDR1 LGHNA, CDR2 YSLEER. The CDR3 is 15 residues long. The CDR3 DNA sequence: TGCGCCAGCAGCCAGCAGCGGACAGGGAGCTACGAGCAGTACTTC. It specifies CASSQQRTGSYEQYF.

The chain employs TRBV4-2 and TRBJ2-7; 7 bases line up with TRBD2. CDR1 and CDR2 from the germline V gene are LGHNA and YNFKEQ. The CDR3 spans 14 residues. Trimming cost V 6 bases and J 7 bases; bases outside gene matches: 12. CDR3: CASRPGLLGEEQYF. In DNA, the CDR3 is TGTGCCAGCAGGCCGGGACTACTGGGTGAGGAGCAGTACTTC.

The V call is TRBV6-1, the J call TRBJ1-2; 7 bases agree with TRBD1. The germline CDR1 and CDR2 sequences are MNHNS and SASEGT. This CDR3 has 17 amino acids. J lost 4 bases, V lost 2 bases, and 13 bases had no gene match. The DNA of the CDR3 is TGTGCCAGCAGTGAATCTTCCGACAGGGTTTGGGGCTATGGCTACACCTTC. Its translation is CASSESSDRVWGYGYTF.

This clone turned up a few times. The chain is built from TRBV7-2 and TRBJ2-7, with D tentatively TRBD2 (6 bases). V lost 4 bases to trimming and J lost 2 bases, with 15 bases between them. The CDR3 sequence is 15 residues long. Germline-derived CDR1 and CDR2 are SGHTA and FQGNSA. CDR3 amino acids: CASSYTGTAPYEQYF. As DNA, the CDR3 is TGTGCCAGCAGCTACACCGGGACTGCTCCCTACGAGCAGTACTTC. The full variable domain, its missing parts supplied by reference TRBV7-2 and TRBJ2-7, is GAGVSQSPSNKVTEKGKDVELRCDPISGHTALYWYRQSLGQGLEFLIYFQGNSAPDKSGLPSDRFSAERTGGSVSTLTIQRTQQEDSAVYLCASSYTGTAPYEQYFGPGTRLTVT.

The rearrangement joins TRBV2 to TRBJ2-4; 8 bases line up with TRBD1. This CDR3 is 13 amino acids long. J was trimmed by 8 bases and V by 4 bases; bases with no gene match: 4. The germline CDR1 and CDR2 sequences are SNHLY and FYNNEI. In DNA, the CDR3 is TGTGCCAGCAGTGCCATACAGGGGGACATTCAGTACTTC. It is translated as CASSAIQGDIQYF.

This clone was seen a handful of times. This CDR3 is CASSIAGVGYNEQFF. The CDR3 DNA sequence: TGTGCCAGCAGCATAGCGGGAGTTGGCTACAATGAGCAGTTCTTC. J is TRBJ2-1 and V is TRBV6-1, with TRBD2 matching over 9 bases. V trimming: 6 bases; J trimming: 3 bases; junction bases outside the gene matches: 6. Germline V gene data show CDR1 as MNHNS and CDR2 as SASEGT. The CDR3 consists of 15 residues.

The chain joins TRBV4-1 to TRBJ1-6; D gene unclear. The germline CDR1 and CDR2 sequences are MGHRA and YSYEKL. There are 15 residues in the CDR3. Trimming took off 1 base at V and 6 bases at J, with 10 bases between the two ends. CDR3 DNA sequence: TGCGCCAGCAGCCAAGGGCCTCCTTTTAATTCACCCCTCCACTTT. Amino acids: CASSQGPPFNSPLHF.

This chain joins TRBV27 and TRBJ2-7, with D maybe TRBD1 (6 bases). Between the trimmed V and J ends, which lost 1 base and 2 bases, there was a span of 9 bases. The CDR3 contains 14 residues. Germline V lookup: CDR1 MNHEY, CDR2 SMNVEV (reference sequence). The CDR3 loop reads CASSLFGQTYEQYF. The DNA of the CDR3 is TGTGCCAGCAGTTTATTTGGACAGACCTACGAGCAGTACTTC.

This clone was observed a few times. V and J are TRBV14 and TRBJ2-7; D is possibly TRBD2 (6 bases). The germline V and J ends were trimmed by 4 bases and 3 bases, with 10 bases remaining between them. The V gene's germline CDR1 is SGHDN and CDR2 FVKESK. The CDR3 is 13 amino acids. The CDR3 coding sequence is TGTGCCAGCAGCCCATTCGGGAGCTACGAGCAGTACTTC. Translated, it gives CASSPFGSYEQYF.

As concerns this clone: This may come from a read error, since a much larger clone is one base off. The same CDR3 also results from other DNA sequences found in this sample. The V gene is TRBV2, the J gene TRBJ2-2; 11 bases agree with TRBD2. The CDR3 is 15 residues long. Germline lookup yields CDR1 SNHLY and CDR2 FYNNEI. The CDR3, as DNA: TGTGCCAGGGAGGGACTAGCGGAGAACACTGGGGAGCTGTTTTTT. It yields the protein CAREGLAENTGELFF.

The chain joins TRBV5-1 to TRBJ2-7; 8 bases match TRBD1. J lost 0 bases, V lost 0 bases, and 2 bases had no gene match. This CDR3 has 15 residues. The germline V gene has CDR1 SGHRS and CDR2 YFSETQ. CDR3 region: CASSLGQGPSYEQYF. CDR3 nucleotides: TGCGCCAGCAGCTTGGGACAGGGGCCCTCCTACGAGCAGTACTTC.

The genes are TRBV19 and TRBJ2-2, with 12 positions matching TRBD2. The CDR3 is 19 amino acids. Germline CDR1 LNHDA, CDR2 SQIVND (reference sequence). V dropped 5 bases and J dropped 1; count of bases not matched to a gene: 11. The chain's CDR3 is CASSPGTSGPAVNTGELFF. In DNA form, the CDR3 reads TGTGCCAGTAGTCCCGGGACTAGCGGGCCTGCCGTGAACACCGGGGAGCTGTTTTTT.

V and J are TRBV19 and TRBJ1-1; TRBD1 might be the D (5 bases). The germline gives CDR1 LNHDA, CDR2 SQIVND (reference sequence). Trimming took 6 bases from V and 0 from J, leaving 8 bases between them. This CDR3 has 13 amino acids. CDR3 region: CASRRQMNTEAFF. The CDR3 DNA is TGTGCCAGTAGGCGACAGATGAACACTGAAGCTTTCTTT.

By proportion, this clone is medium-sized. This same CDR3 is encoded by further DNA sequences in the sample. J is TRBJ2-7 and V is TRBV5-6, with 11 bases aligning to TRBD2. Trimming removed 2 bases from V and 1 base from J; junction bases left unmatched: 2. The V gene's germline CDR1 is SGHDT and CDR2 YYEEEE. This CDR3 is built from 15 residues. In DNA form, the CDR3 reads TGTGCCAGCAGCTTCCCTAGCGGGGGGTCCTACGAGCAGTACTTC. This translates into CASSFPSGGSYEQYF.

As for this clone: One junction end disagrees with the germline gene, perhaps due to a read error. In the same sample, other DNA sequences code for this CDR3. The rearrangement links TRBV9 to TRBJ1-6; 9 bases agree with TRBD1. The CDR3 spans 15 residues. Germline V gene sequence: CDR1 SGDLS, CDR2 YYNGEE. The CDR3 spells CASSGRQGENSPLHF. The DNA for the CDR3 is TGCGCCAGCAGCGGTAGACAGGGGGAAAATTCACCCCTCCACTTT.

The chain links TRBV19 to TRBJ1-1; no clear D. The germline V gene encodes CDR1 LNHDA and CDR2 SQIVND (reference sequence). This CDR3 comprises 12 residues. The V end lost 4 bases, the J end lost 5 bases, and 8 bases lay between the germline ends. The DNA of the CDR3 is TGTGCCAGTAGTAGGAGGAGGACTGAAGCTTTCTTT. The encoded protein is CASSRRRTEAFF.

This clone occurred a few times. The chain carries TRBV7-6 and TRBJ2-3; 10 nucleotides align to TRBD1. This CDR3 region has 15 residues. The germline V gene encodes CDR1 SGHVS and CDR2 FNYEAQ. Trimming cost V 5 bases and J 5 bases; bases outside gene matches: 7. CDR3 protein: CASSPPGTGEDTQYF. The DNA of the CDR3 is TGTGCCAGCAGCCCGCCCGGGACAGGGGAAGATACGCAGTATTTT.

In this sample, this clone turned up a few times. The rearrangement joins TRBV7-9 to TRBJ1-3; D may be TRBD1 (5 bases). In germline, CDR1 is SEHNR, CDR2 FQNEAQ (reference sequence). Trimming removed 1 base at V and 0 bases at J, with 13 bases between. The CDR3 sequence is 17 residues long. In DNA, the CDR3 is TGTGCCAGCAGCTTAGAAGGAAGGAGGGGCTCTGGAAACACCATATATTTT. Its translation is CASSLEGRRGSGNTIYF.

V and J are TRBV2 and TRBJ2-5, with D perhaps matching TRBD1 (6 bases). Germline assignment: CDR1 SNHLY and CDR2 FYNNEI. This CDR3 contains 14 residues. V dropped 6 bases and J dropped 4 bases, with 15 bases sitting between them. The CDR3, as DNA: TGTGCCAGCAGGGGAATTACAGGGAGAGAGACCCAGTACTTC. Translation gives CASRGITGRETQYF. The whole variable domain, remainder taken from reference TRBV2 and TRBJ2-5, is EPEVTQTPSHQVTQMGQEVILRCVPISNHLYFYWYRQILGQKVEFLVSFYNNEISEKSEIFDDQFSVERPDGSNFTLKIRSTKLEDSAMYFCASRGITGRETQYFGPGTRLLVL.

This sequence joins TRBV5-1 and TRBJ1-4, with TRBD1 identical over 8 bases. This CDR3 region has 14 residues. CDR1 is SGHRS and CDR2 is YFSETQ in the germline V gene. J lost 8 bases, V lost 3 bases, and 6 bases had no gene match. CDR3 nucleotides: TGCGCCAGCAGCTCCGGGACAGGTCGGGAAAAACTGTTTTTT. Protein product: CASSSGTGREKLFF.

The chain couples TRBV27 to TRBJ2-7, with a possible D match to TRBD2 (5 bases). Germline V gene sequence: CDR1 MNHEY, CDR2 SMNVEV (reference sequence). V shed 5 bases and J shed 0 bases, with 8 bases lying between them. The CDR3 contains 13 residues. The CDR3 here is CASSPGISYEQYF. The DNA for the CDR3 is TGTGCCAGCAGTCCGGGGATCTCCTACGAGCAGTACTTC.

This clone was counted a few times. The V gene is TRBV27, the J gene TRBJ2-7, with TRBD1 matching over 8 bases. This CDR3 is 14 amino acids long. V dropped 2 bases and J dropped 5; count of bases not matched to a gene: 5. Germline V CDR1 and CDR2: MNHEY, SMNVEV (reference sequence). The DNA for the CDR3 is TGTGCCAGCAGTTTAGGGACAGGTCTGGACGAGCAGTACTTC. It codes for CASSLGTGLDEQYF.

This chain connects TRBV7-9 to TRBJ1-2; 11 positions match TRBD1. This CDR3 is built from 15 residues. The trim removed 4 bases at V and 3 bases at J, leaving 4 bases unmatched. The germline V gene encodes CDR1 SEHNR and CDR2 FQNEAQ (reference sequence). CDR3 bases: TGTGCCAGCAGCTCGGGGACAGGGGGATACTATGGCTACACCTTC. It yields the protein CASSSGTGGYYGYTF.